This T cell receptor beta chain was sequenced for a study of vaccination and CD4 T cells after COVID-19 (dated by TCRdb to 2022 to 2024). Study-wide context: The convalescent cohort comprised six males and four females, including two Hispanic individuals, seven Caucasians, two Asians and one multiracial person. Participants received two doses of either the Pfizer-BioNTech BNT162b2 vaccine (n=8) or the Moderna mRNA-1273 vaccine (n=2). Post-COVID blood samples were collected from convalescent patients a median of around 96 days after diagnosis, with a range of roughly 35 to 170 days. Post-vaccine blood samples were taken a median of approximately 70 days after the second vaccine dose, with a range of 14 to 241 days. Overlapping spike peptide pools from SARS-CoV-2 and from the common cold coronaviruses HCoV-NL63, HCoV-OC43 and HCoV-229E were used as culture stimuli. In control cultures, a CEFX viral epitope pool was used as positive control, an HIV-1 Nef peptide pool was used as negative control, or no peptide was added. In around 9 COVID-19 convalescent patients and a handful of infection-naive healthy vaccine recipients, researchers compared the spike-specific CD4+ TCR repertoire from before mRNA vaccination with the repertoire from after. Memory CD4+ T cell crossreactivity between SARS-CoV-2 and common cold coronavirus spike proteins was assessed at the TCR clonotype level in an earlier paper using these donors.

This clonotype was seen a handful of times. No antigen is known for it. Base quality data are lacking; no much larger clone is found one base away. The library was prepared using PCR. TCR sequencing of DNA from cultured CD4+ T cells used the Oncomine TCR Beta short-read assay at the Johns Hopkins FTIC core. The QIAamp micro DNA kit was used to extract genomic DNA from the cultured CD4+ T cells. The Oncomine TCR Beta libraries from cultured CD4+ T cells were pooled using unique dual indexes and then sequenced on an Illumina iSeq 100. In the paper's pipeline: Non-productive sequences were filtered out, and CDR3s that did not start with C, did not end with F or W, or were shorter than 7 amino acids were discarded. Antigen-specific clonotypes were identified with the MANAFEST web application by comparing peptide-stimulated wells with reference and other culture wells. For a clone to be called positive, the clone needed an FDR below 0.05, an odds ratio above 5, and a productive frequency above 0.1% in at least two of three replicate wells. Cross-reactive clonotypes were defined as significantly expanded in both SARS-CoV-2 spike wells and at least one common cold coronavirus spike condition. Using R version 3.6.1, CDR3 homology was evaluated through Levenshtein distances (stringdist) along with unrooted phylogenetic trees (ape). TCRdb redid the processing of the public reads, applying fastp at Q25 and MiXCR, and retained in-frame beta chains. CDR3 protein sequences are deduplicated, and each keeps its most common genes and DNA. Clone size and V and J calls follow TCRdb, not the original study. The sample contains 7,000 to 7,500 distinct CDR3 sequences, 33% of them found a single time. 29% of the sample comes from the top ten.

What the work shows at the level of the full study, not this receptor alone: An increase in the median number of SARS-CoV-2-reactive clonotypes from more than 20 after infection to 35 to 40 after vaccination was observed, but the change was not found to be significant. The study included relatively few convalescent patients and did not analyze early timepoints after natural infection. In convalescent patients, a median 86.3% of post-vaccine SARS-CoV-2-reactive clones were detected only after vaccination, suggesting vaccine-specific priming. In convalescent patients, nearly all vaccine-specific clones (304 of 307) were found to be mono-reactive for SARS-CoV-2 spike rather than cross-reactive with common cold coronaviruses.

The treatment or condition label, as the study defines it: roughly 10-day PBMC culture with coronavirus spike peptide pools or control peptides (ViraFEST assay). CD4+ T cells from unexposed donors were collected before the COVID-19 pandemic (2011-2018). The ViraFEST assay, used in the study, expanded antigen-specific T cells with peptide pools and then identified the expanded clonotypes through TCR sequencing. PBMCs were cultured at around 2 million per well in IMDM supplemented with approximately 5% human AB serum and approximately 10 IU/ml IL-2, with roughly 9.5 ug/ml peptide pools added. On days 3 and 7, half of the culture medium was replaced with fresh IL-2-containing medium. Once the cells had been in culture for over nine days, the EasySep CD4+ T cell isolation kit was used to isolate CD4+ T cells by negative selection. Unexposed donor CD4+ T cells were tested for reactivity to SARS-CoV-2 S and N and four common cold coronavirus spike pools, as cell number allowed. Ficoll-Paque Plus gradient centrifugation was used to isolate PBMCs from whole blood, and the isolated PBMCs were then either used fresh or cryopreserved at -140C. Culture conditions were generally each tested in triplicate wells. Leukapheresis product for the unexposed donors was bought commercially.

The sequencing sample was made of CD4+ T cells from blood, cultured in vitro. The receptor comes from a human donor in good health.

In nucleotide form, the sequence is TGTGCCAGCAGTTACTCTGGGGGCGTAGGGATGAGCTCCTATAATTCACCCCTCCACTTT. Translation gives CASSYSGGVGMSSYNSPLHF. The chain is assembled from TRBV6-5 and TRBJ1-6; the D region possibly corresponds to TRBD1 (6 bases align). The CDR3 measures 20 amino acids from cysteine to phenylalanine. The read is trimmed to its CDR3 DNA, 60 bases read in frame from base 1. Based on the germline V gene, the CDR1 and CDR2 sequences are MNHEY and SVGAGI. The junction carries 18 bases between V and J, which are trimmed by 0 bases and 0 bases respectively.